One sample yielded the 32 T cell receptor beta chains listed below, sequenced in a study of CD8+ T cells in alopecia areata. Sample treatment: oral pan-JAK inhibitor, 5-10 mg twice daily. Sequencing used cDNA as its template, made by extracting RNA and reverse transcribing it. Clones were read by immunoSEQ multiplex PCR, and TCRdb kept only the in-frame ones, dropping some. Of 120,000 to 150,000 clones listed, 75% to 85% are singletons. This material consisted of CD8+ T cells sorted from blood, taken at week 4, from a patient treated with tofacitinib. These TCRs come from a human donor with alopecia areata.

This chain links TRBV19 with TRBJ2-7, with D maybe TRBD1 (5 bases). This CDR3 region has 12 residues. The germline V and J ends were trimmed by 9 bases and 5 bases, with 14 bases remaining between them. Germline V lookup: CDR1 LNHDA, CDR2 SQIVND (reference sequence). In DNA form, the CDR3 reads TGTGCCAGCAAGGGGTGGCGAGACGAGCAGTACTTC. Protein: CASKGWRDEQYF. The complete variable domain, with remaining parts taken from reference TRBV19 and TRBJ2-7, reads DGGITQSPKYLFRKEGQNVTLSCEQNLNHDAMYWYRQDPGQGLRLIYYSQIVNDFQKGDIAEGYSVSREKKESFPLTVTSAQKNPTAFYLCASKGWRDEQYFGPGTRLTVT.

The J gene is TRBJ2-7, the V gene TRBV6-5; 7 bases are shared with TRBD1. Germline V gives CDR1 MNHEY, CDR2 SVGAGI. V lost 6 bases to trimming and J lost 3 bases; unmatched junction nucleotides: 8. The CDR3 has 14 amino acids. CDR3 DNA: TGTGCCAGCAGCCCTTCGCCAGGGGGCTACGAGCAGTACTTC. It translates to CASSPSPGGYEQYF.

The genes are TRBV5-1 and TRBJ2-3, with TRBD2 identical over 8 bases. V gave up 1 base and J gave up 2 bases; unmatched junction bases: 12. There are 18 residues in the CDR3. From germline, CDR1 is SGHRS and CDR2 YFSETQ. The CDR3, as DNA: TGCGCCAGCAGCTTGAGGGTAGCGGGGCCCTCTTTCACAGATACGCAGTATTTT. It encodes CASSLRVAGPSFTDTQYF.

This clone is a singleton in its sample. This CDR3 is CASSESKWPPEQFF. DNA of the CDR3: TGCGCCAGCAGTGAGTCGAAGTGGCCCCCTGAGCAGTTCTTC. This chain links TRBV10-1 with TRBJ2-1; no definite D call. Germline V gene sequence: CDR1 WNHNN, CDR2 SYGVQD (reference sequence). The germline V and J ends were trimmed by 0 bases and 9 bases, with 12 bases remaining between them. This CDR3 has 14 amino acids.

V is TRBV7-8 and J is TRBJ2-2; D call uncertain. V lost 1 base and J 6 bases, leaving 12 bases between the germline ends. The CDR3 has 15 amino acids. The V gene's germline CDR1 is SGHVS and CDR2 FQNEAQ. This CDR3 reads CASSLDPTLAGELFF. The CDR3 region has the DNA TGTGCCAGCAGCTTAGACCCAACCTTGGCCGGGGAGCTGTTTTTT.

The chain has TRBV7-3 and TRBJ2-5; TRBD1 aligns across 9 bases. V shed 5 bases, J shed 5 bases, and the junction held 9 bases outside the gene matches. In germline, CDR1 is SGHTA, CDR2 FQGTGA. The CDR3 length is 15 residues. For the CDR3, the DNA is TGTGCCAGCAGCGCCACAGGGGGCGCCGGGGAGACCCAGTACTTC. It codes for CASSATGGAGETQYF.

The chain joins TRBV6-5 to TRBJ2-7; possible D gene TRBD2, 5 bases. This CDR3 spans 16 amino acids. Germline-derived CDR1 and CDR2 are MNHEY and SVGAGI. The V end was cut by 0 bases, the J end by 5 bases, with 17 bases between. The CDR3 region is CASSYSLRAGLHEQYF. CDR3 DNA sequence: TGTGCCAGCAGTTACTCGTTGAGGGCTGGTTTGCACGAGCAGTACTTC.

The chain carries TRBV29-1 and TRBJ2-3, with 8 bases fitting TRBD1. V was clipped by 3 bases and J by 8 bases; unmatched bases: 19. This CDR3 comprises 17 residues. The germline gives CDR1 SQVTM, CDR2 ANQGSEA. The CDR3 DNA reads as TGCAGCGTTGACCCGCCGGGACAGGAAGCCCATAGTGGTACGCAGTATTTT. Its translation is CSVDPPGQEAHSGTQYF.

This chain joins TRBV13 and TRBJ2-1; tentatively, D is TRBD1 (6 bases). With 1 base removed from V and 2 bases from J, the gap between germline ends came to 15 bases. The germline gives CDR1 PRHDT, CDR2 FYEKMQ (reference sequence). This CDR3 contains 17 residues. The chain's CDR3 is CASSLAESGETYNEQFF. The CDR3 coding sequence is TGTGCCAGCAGCTTAGCAGAATCAGGGGAAACCTACAATGAGCAGTTCTTC.

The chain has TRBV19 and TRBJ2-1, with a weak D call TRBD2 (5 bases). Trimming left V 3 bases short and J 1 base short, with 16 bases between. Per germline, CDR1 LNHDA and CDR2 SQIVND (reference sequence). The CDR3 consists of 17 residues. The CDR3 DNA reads TGTGCCAGTAGTATGACCGGCTACACTAGGTCCTACAATGAGCAGTTCTTC. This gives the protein CASSMTGYTRSYNEQFF.

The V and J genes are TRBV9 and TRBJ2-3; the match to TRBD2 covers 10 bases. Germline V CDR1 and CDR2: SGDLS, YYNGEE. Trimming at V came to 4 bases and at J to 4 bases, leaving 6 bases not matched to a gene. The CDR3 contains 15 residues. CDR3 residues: CASSIGLADADTQYF. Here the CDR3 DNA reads TGTGCCAGCAGCATCGGACTAGCGGACGCAGATACGCAGTATTTT. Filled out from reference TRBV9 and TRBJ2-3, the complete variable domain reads DSGVTQTPKHLITATGQRVTLRCSPRSGDLSVYWYQQSLDQGLQFLIQYYNGEERAKGNILERFSAQQFPDLHSELNLSSLELGDSALYFCASSIGLADADTQYFGPGTRLTVL.

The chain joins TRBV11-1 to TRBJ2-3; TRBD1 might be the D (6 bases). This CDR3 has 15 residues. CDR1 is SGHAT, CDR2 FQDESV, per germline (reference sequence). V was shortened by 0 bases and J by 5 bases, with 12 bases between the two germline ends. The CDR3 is CASSLAGAEVDTQYF. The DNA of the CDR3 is TGTGCCAGCAGCTTAGCGGGGGCCGAGGTAGATACGCAGTATTTT.

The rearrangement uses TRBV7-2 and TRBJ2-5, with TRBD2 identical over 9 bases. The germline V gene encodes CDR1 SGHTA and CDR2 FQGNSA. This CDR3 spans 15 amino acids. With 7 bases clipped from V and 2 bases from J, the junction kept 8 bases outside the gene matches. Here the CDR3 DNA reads TGTGCCAGCACCCCGACTAGCGGAGTTCAAGAGACCCAGTACTTC. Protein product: CASTPTSGVQETQYF.

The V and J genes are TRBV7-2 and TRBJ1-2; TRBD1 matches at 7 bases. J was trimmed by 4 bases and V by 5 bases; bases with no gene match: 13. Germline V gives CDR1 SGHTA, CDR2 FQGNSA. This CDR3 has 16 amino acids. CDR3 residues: CASSPEPGGLSYGYTF. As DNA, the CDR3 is TGTGCCAGCAGCCCAGAACCAGGGGGTCTTAGCTATGGCTACACCTTC. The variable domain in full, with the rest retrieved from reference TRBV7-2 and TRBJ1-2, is GAGVSQSPSNKVTEKGKDVELRCDPISGHTALYWYRQSLGQGLEFLIYFQGNSAPDKSGLPSDRFSAERTGGSVSTLTIQRTQQEDSAVYLCASSPEPGGLSYGYTFGSGTRLTVV.

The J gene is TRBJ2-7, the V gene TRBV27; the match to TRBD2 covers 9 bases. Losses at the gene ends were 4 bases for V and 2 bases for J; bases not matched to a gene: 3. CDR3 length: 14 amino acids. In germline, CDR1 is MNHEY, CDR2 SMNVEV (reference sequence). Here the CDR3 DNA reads TGTGCCAGCAGTTGGAGCGGGGGGCCCTACGAGCAGTACTTC. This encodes CASSWSGGPYEQYF.

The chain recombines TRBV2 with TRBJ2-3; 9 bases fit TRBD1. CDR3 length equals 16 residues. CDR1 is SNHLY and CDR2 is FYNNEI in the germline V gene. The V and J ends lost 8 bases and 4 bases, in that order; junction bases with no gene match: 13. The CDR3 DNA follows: TGTGCCAGCCGTGCGCAAACAGGGGGCAACGCAGATACGCAGTATTTT. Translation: CASRAQTGGNADTQYF.

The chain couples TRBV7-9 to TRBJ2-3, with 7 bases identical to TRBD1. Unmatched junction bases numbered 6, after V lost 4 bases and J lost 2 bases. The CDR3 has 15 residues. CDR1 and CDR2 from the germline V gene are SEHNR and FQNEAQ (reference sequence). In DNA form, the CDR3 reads TGTGCCAGCAGCTCCAGGGGGAGAGTCACAGATACGCAGTATTTT. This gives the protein CASSSRGRVTDTQYF.

Here the CDR3 DNA reads TGTGCCAGCAGCTTAGTTCCGGAGAAGGTATACGAGCAGTACTTC. Its translation is CASSLVPEKVYEQYF. The rearrangement uses TRBV11-1 and TRBJ2-7; D uncertain. The CDR3 has 15 residues. Trimming left V 1 base short and J 4 bases short, with 14 bases between. Germline V gene lookup returns CDR1 SGHAT and CDR2 FQDESV (reference sequence).

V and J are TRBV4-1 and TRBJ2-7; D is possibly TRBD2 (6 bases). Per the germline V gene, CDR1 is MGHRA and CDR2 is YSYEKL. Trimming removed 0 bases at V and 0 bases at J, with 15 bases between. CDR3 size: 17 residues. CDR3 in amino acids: CASSQEHEVGSSYEQYF. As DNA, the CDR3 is TGCGCCAGCAGCCAAGAGCACGAGGTCGGGAGCTCCTACGAGCAGTACTTC.

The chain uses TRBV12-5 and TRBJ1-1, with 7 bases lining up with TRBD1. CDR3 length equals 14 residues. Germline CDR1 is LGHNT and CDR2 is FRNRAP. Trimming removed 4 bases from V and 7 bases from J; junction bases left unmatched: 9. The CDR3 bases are TGTGCTAGTGGTTCCCTAGGGACAGCCGTTGAAGCTTTCTTT. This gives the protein CASGSLGTAVEAFF.

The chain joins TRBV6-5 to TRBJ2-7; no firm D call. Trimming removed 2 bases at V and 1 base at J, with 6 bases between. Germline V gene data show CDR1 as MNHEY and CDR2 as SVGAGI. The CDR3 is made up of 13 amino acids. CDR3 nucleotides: TGTGCCAGCAGTTACAGCAGGTCCTACGAGCAGTACTTC. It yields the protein CASSYSRSYEQYF.

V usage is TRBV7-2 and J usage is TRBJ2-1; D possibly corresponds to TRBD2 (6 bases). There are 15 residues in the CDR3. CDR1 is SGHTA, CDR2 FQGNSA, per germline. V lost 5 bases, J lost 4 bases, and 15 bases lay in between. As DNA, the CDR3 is TGTGCCAGCAGCCTGACTCATGGAGGGTACAATGAGCAGTTCTTC. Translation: CASSLTHGGYNEQFF.

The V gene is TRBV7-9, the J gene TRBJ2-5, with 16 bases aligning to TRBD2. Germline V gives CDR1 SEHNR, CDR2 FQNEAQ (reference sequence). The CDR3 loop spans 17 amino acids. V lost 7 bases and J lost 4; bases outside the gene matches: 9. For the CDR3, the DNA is TGTGCCAGCACGGGACTAGCGGGGGGGCGCCGTAGAGAGACCCAGTACTTC. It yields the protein CASTGLAGGRRRETQYF. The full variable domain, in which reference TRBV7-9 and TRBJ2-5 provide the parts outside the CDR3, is DTGVSQNPRHKITKRGQNVTFRCDPISEHNRLYWYRQTLGQGPEFLTYFQNEAQLEKSRLLSDRFSAERPKGSFSTLEIQRTEQGDSAMYLCASTGLAGGRRRETQYFGPGTRLLVL.

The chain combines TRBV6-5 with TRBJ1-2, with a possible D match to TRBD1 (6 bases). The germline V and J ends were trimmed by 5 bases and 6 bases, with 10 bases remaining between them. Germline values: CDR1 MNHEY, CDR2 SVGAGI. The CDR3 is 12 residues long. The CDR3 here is CASSTGWNGYTF. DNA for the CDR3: TGTGCCAGCAGTACAGGGTGGAATGGCTACACCTTC.

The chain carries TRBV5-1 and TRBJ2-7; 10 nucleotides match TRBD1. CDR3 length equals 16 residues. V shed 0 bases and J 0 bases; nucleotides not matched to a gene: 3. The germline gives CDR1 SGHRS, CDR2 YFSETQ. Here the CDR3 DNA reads TGCGCCAGCAGCTTGGGGGACAGGGGCTTCTCCTACGAGCAGTACTTC. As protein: CASSLGDRGFSYEQYF.

Written as DNA, the CDR3 is TGCAGCGCCTCTAGGGAAGGGGGAGACGAGACCCAGTACTTC. As protein: CSASREGGDETQYF. The V gene is TRBV29-1, the J gene TRBJ2-5, with TRBD1 as a possible D gene (6 bases). Germline V lookup: CDR1 SQVTM, CDR2 ANQGSEA. This CDR3 has 14 residues. Between the trimmed V and J ends, which lost 7 bases and 5 bases, there was a span of 20 bases.

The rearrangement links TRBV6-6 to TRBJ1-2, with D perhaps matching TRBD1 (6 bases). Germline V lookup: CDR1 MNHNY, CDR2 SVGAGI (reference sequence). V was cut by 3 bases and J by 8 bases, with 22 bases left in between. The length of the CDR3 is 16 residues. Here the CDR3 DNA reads TGTGCCAGCAGTTATCTCGAGGGTGGGGGGCTGTACGGCTACACCTTC. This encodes CASSYLEGGGLYGYTF.

As DNA, the CDR3 is TGTGCCACCAGCAGAGATCGGGACTATACCTACGAGCAGTACTTC. It codes for CATSRDRDYTYEQYF. This chain uses TRBV15 with TRBJ2-7, with 7 bases identical to TRBD2. V lost 0 bases, J lost 2 bases, and 4 bases stayed unmatched. Germline CDR1 reads LNHNV; CDR2 reads YYDKDF (reference sequence). The CDR3 totals 15 residues.

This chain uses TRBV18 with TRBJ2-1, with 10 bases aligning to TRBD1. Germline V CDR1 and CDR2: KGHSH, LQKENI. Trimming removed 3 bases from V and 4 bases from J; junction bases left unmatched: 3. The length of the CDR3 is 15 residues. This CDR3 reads CASSPGTGAYNEQFF. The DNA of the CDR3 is TGTGCCAGCTCACCGGGGACAGGGGCGTACAATGAGCAGTTCTTC. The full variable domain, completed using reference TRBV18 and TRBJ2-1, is NAGVMQNPRHLVRRRGQEARLRCSPMKGHSHVYWYRQLPEEGLKFMVYLQKENIIDESGMPKERFSAEFPKEGPSILRIQQVVRGDSAAYFCASSPGTGAYNEQFFGPGTRLTVL.

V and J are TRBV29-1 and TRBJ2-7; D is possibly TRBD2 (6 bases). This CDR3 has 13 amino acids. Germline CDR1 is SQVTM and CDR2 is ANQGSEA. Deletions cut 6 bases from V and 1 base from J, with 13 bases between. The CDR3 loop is CSVRWAGSYEQYF. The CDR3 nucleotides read TGCAGCGTGAGATGGGCGGGGTCCTACGAGCAGTACTTC.

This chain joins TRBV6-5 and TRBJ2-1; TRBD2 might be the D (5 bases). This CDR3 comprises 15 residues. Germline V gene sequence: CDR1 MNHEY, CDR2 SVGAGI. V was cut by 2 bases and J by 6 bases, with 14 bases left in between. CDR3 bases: TGTGCCAGCAGTTACGAGGCCGGGGTGGGCAATGAGCAGTTCTTC. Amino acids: CASSYEAGVGNEQFF.

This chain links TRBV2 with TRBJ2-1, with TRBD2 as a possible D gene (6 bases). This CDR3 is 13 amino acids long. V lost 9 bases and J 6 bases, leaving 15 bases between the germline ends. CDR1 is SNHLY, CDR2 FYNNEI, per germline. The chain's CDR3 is CASQSGLGNEQFF. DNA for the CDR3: TGTGCCAGTCAATCGGGACTCGGCAATGAGCAGTTCTTC.